The entry below gives a single T cell receptor (beta chain) sequence along with its context. This clonotype was observed many times. The clone's antigen remains unknown. No much larger clonotype is one base removed from it; base qualities were not supplied. The sample is drawn from a study of neurological immune-mediated disorders (dated by TCRdb to about 2019). With respect to the entire study: Among the roughly 34 multiple sclerosis patients, relapsing-remitting MS was present in roughly 30 and secondary progressive MS was present in 3. Peripheral blood TCR-beta repertoires from HTLV-I-associated myelopathy (HAM/TSP) patients, multiple sclerosis patients and healthy controls were compared by UMI-based sequencing. Longitudinal samples, technical triplicates and paired sorted CD4+ and CD8+ T-cell subsets, alongside PBMC samples, were included among the roughly 100 TCR-beta libraries. Of the 70 or so subjects in the cohort, about 14 were HAM/TSP patients, about 34 were multiple sclerosis patients, and some 20 were healthy controls. Results and caveats for the whole study, not just this receptor: Phylogenetic analysis grouped repertoires from 18 of 34 MS patients into a cluster of related CDR3 sequences, suggesting a possible repertoire-level signature. TCR clonal expansion was highest in HAM/TSP patients and lowest in MS patients, with MS patients falling below even healthy controls. No clinical or MRI features were associated with the MS cluster, and the authors said that larger cohorts are needed. No identical CDR3 amino acid sequences were shared among expanded clones across subjects, suggesting private TCR-beta repertoires in all groups.

The germline V gene (reference sequence) yields SGHKS for CDR1 and YYEKEE for CDR2. V is pruned by 3 bases and J by 4 bases, leaving 5 bases of the junction without a gene match. Its CDR3 holds 14 amino acids, cysteine through phenylalanine. The DNA shown is the 42-base CDR3, in frame from base 1. cDNA synthesis used template-switch 5'RACE with a primer carrying a 10-nucleotide random unique molecular identifier tagging each TCR transcript. Every sequencing run covered 15-18 subjects and yielded more than 200 million TCR-beta sequences. The RNeasy kit was used to extract total RNA. TCR-beta VDJ regions were amplified with primers for the TCR constant region and the 5'RACE anchor, using the KAPA Real-time Library Amplification kit. A first PCR added sample indexes and Illumina adaptors, after which a second PCR increased the library yield. After purification with Ampure beads, the TCR product of roughly 650 bp was size-selected on a 2% E-gel SizeSelection system. Before pooling, library quality was checked on a Bioanalyzer, concentration was measured with Qubit, and libraries were quantified with the Kapa Library Quantification kit. An Illumina HiSeq 2500 was used to sequence the libraries paired-end at 2 x 150 bp. To increase sequence diversity, about 23-30% phiX was spiked into each library pool. In the paper's pipeline: Quality-filtered reads were processed with the UMI-based MiGEC pipeline, and over 85% of raw TCR sequences were removed by the MiGEC pipeline during error correction. IMGT germline references were used for aligning VDJ genes, and each clonotype was defined as a unique CDR3 amino acid sequence together with its V-J genes. Clonal expansion, Shannon diversity and CDR3 relatedness (CalcPairwiseDistances, ClusterSamples) were evaluated with VDJtools, and phylogenetic trees were built with CLCbio workbench. Clones with at least 8 unique UMIs were defined as expanded, with this threshold being based on coefficient-of-variation modelling across technical triplicates. TCRdb reran the public reads through fastp at Q25 and MiXCR, keeping productive beta chains. One record per CDR3 amino acid sequence lists the most common genes and DNA. The V and J calls reflect TCRdb's pipeline rather than the authors' work. The sample table records about 120,000 distinct CDR3 sequences; roughly 3.4% of these occur just once. The ten largest clones capture over 1% of the sample.

Unsorted PBMC libraries were generated from 2 million PBMCs stored in RNAlater at -80 °C until RNA extraction. Multiple sclerosis patients were enrolled in a US clinical protocol evaluating disease progression by magnetic resonance imaging. Peripheral blood was subjected to Ficoll-Hypaque density gradient centrifugation to isolate PBMCs, which were then cryopreserved in liquid nitrogen. The sequence derives from a woman in her twenties or thirties with multiple sclerosis. The rearranged chain carries TRBV5-5 and TRBJ2-5; 8 middle bases align to TRBD1. Material: PBMCs. The CDR3 amino acid sequence is: CASSWTGLTETQYF. The DNA reads as follows: TGTGCCAGCAGCTGGACAGGGCTTACAGAGACCCAGTACTTC.